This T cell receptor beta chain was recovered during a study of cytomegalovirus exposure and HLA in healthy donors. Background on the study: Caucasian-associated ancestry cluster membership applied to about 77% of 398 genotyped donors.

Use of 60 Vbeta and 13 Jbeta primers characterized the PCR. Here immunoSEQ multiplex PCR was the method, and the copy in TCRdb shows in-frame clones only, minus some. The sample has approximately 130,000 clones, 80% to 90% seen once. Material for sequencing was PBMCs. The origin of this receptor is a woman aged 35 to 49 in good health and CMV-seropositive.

CDR3 DNA: TGCGCCAGCAGCCCCACAATAGGAAACACCATATATTTT. This translates into CASSPTIGNTIYF. The genes are TRBV4-3 and TRBJ1-3, with D hard to call. Germline-derived CDR1 and CDR2 are LGHNA and YSLEER. The CDR3 has 13 amino acids. The V end was cut by 4 bases, the J end by 4 bases, with 8 bases between.